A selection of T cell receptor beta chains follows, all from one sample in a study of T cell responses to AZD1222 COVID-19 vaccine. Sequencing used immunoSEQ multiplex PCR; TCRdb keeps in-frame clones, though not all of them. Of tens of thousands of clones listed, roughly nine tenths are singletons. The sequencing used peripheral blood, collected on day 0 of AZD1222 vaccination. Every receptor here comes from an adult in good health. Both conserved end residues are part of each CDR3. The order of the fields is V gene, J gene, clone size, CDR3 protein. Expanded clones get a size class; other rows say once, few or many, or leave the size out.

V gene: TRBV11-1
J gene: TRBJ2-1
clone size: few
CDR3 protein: CASSLQTGRRYNEQFF

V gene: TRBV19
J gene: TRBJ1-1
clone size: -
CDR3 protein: CASGVSANTEAFF

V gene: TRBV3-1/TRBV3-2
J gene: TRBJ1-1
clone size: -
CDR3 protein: CASSQGQAQGTEAFF

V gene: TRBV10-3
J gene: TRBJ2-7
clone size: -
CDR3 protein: CAISPGTGPYEQYF

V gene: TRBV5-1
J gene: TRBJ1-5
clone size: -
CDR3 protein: CASSLSEPNQPQHF

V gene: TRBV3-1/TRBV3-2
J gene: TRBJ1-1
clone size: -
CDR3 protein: CASSQVPGTGSEAFF

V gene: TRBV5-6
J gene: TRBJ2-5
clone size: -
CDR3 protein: CASSLAGGNQETQYF

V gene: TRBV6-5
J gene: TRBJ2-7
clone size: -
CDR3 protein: CASSPAGLQSYEQYF

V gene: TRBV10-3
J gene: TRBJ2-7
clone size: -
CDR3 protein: CAISDGGTASYEQYF

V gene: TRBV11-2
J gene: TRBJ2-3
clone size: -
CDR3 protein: CASSLAGVSTDTQYF

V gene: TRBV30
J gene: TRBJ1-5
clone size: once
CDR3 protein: CAWSSPTGYSNQPQHF

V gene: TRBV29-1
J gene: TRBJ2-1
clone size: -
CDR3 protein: CSVEDKGQGAGEQFF

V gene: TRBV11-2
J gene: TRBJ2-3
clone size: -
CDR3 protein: CASSFAQTTDTQYF

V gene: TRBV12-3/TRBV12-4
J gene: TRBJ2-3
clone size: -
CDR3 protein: CASRKSSTDTQYF

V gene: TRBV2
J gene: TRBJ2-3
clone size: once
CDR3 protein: CASSHLTGGTDTQYF

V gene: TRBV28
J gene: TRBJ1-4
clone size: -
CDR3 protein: CASSSARGATNEKLFF

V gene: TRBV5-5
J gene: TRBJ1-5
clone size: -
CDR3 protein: CASSPTARAGQPQHF

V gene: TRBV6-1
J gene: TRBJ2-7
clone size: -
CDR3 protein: CASSEGFGGTYEQYF

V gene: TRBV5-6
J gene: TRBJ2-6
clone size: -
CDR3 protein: CASSLGLSSGANVLTF

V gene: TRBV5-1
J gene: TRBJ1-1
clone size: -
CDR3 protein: CASSLGAGGNTEAFF

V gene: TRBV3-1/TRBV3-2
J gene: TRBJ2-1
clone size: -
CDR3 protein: CASSRPRQNNEQFF

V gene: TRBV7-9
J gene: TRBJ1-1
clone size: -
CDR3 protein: CASSLYGPTEAFF

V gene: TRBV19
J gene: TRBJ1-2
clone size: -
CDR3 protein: CASTLGGPPYGYTF

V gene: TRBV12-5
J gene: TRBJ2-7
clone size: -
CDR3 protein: CASGFLSYPGPPYEQYF

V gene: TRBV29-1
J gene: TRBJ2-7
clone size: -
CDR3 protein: CSVDREGQGLGGQYF

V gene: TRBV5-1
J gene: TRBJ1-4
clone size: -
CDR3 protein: CASSLTGATNEKLFF

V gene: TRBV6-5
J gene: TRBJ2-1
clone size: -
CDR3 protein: CASSPSNPTYNEQFF

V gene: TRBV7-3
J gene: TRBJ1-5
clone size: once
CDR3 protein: CASSLTGGLDQPQHF